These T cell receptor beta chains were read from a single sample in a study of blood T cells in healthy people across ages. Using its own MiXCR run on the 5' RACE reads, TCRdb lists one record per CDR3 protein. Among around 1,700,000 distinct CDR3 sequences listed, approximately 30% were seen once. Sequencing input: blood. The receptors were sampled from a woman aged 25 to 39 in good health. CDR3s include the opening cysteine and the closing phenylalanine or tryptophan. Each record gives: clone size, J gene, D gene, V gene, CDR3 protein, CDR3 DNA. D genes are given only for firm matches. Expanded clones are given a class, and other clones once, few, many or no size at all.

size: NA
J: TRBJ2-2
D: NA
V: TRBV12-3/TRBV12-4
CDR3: CASSLVPNPGELFF
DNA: TGTGCCAGCAGTTTAGTCCCTAATCCCGGGGAGCTGTTTTTT

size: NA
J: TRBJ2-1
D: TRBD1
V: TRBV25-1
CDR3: CASSWDSHLYEQFF
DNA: TGTGCCAGCAGTTGGGACAGTCACCTCTATGAGCAGTTCTTC

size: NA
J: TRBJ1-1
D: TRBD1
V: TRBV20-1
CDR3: CSARQGAENTEAFF
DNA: TGCAGTGCTCGACAGGGGGCAGAGAACACTGAAGCTTTCTTT

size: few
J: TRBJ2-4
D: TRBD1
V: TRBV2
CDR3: CASSTRGNNEQYF
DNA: TGTGCCAGCAGTACCAGGGGGAATAATGAGCAGTACTTC

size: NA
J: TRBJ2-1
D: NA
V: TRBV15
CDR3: CATGFGGNSYNEQFF
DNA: TGTGCCACCGGCTTTGGCGGGAATTCCTACAATGAGCAGTTCTTC

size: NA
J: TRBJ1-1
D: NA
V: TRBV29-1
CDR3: CSVDGLEAFF
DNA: TGCAGCGTTGATGGGCTTGAAGCTTTCTTT

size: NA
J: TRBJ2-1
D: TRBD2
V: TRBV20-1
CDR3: CSAGPRSGSSYNEQFF
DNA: TGCAGTGCTGGACCCCGTAGCGGGAGCTCCTACAATGAGCAGTTCTTC

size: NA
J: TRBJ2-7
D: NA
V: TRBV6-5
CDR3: CASSYSLSPEQYF
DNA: TGTGCCAGCAGTTACTCCTTAAGTCCGGAGCAGTACTTC

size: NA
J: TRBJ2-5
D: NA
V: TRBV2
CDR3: CASSEMWAMQETQYF
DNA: TGTGCCAGCAGTGAAATGTGGGCCATGCAAGAGACCCAGTACTTC

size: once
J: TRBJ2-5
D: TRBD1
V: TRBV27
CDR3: CASRATGGGMLQETQYF
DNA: TGTGCCAGCAGGGCCACAGGGGGAGGAATGCTCCAAGAGACCCAGTACTTC

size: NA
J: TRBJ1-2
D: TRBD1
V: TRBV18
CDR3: CASSPLDRAKDYGYTF
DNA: TGTGCCAGCTCACCGCTTGACAGGGCAAAGGACTATGGCTACACCTTC

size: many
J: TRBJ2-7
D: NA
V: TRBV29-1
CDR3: CSVRGTPTYEQYF
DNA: TGCAGCGTTCGTGGGACGCCAACCTACGAGCAGTACTTC

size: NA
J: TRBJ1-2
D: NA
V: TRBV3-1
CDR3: CASSQNAAPYGYTF
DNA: TGTGCCAGCAGCCAAAACGCCGCCCCCTATGGCTACACCTTC

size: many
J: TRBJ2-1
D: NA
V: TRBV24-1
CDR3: CATSPVGSDEQFF
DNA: TGTGCCACCAGCCCGGTAGGGAGTGATGAGCAGTTCTTC

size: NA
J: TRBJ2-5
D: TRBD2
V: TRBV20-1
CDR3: CSVGGAHQETQYF
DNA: TGCAGTGTCGGGGGGGCGCACCAAGAGACCCAGTACTTC

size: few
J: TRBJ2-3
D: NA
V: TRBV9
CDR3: CASSTQRETDTQYF
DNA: TGTGCCAGCAGCACCCAACGGGAGACAGATACGCAGTATTTT

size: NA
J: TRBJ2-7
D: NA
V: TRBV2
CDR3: CASSEALRREQYF
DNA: TGTGCCAGCAGTGAAGCGCTTCGGAGGGAGCAGTACTTC

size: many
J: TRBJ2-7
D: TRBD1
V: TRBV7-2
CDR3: CANSPSSGTVYEQYF
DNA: TGTGCCAACAGCCCATCCTCCGGGACAGTCTACGAGCAGTACTTC

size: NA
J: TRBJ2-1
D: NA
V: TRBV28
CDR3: CASSYRFRGSYNEQFF
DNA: TGTGCCAGCAGTTACCGTTTCCGGGGGAGCTACAATGAGCAGTTCTTC

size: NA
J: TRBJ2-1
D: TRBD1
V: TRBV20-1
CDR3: CSARTGWGYNEQFF
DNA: TGCAGTGCCAGGACAGGTTGGGGCTACAATGAGCAGTTCTTC

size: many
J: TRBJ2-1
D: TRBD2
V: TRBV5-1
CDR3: CASSLTSGTYNEQFF
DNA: TGCGCCAGCAGCCTAACTAGCGGGACTTACAATGAGCAGTTCTTC

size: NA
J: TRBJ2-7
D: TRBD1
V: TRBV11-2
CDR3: CASGRRSDRGKGEQYF
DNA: TGTGCCAGCGGGAGAAGATCGGACAGGGGAAAAGGCGAGCAGTACTTC

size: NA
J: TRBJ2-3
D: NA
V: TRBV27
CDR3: CASSHRGLEFDTQYF
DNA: TGTGCCAGTTCTCACCGAGGGCTGGAATTTGATACGCAGTATTTT

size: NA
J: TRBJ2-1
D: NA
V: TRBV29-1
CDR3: CSVESTGKAGQFF
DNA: TGCAGCGTTGAATCGACAGGCAAGGCTGGGCAGTTCTTC

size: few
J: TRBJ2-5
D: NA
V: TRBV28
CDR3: CASSLRQHLETQYF
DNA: TGTGCCAGCAGTTTAAGGCAACACCTAGAGACCCAGTACTTC

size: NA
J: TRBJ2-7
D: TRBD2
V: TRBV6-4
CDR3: CASSEAGRGGEQYF
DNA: TGTGCCAGCAGTGAAGCGGGACGCGGGGGCGAGCAGTACTTC

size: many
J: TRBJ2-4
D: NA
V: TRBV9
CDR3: CASSVAPNRWDIQYF
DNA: TGTGCCAGCAGCGTAGCCCCGAACAGGTGGGACATTCAGTACTTC

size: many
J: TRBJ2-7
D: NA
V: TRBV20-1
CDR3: CSARDQTPTSMYEQYF
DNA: TGCAGTGCTAGAGATCAGACTCCAACTAGTATGTACGAGCAGTACTTC

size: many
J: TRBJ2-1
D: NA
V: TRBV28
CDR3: CASSLSGRPGKYEQFF
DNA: TGTGCCAGCAGTTTGTCCGGGCGCCCCGGGAAGTATGAGCAGTTCTTC

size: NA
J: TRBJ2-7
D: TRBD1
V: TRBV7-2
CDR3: CASSQGQGAWHEQYF
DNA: TGTGCCAGCAGCCAGGGACAGGGGGCGTGGCACGAGCAGTACTTC

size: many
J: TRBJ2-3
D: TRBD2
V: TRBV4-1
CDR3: CASSTGASGTDTQYF
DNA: TGCGCCAGCAGCACCGGGGCTAGCGGTACAGATACGCAGTATTTT

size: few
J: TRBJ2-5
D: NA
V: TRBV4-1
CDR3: CASGRGPLETQYF
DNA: TGCGCCAGCGGCAGGGGTCCTTTGGAGACCCAGTACTTC

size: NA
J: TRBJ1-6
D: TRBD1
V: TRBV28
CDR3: CASTGGTGGFQLHF
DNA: TGTGCCAGCACCGGCGGGACAGGTGGCTTCCAACTCCACTTT

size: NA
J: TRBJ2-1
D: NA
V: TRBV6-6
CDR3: CASSPTPAATKNEQFF
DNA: TGTGCCAGCAGTCCTACCCCAGCGGCCACAAAGAATGAGCAGTTCTTC

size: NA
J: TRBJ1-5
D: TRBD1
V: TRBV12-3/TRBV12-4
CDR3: CASSPYRTGVNQPQHF
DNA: TGTGCCAGCAGTCCCTACCGGACAGGGGTCAATCAGCCCCAGCATTTT

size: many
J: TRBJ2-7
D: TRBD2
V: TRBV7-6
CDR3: CASSLASGGGSYEQYF
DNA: TGTGCCAGCAGCTTAGCGTCTGGCGGGGGTTCCTACGAGCAGTACTTC